Sequencing of this TCR beta chain was carried out in a study of blood T cell repertoires in COVID-19. Study as a whole: Acute-phase and convalescent COVID-19 samples originated in the United States, Italy and Spain. Sources were T cells, B-cell-depleted T cells, or PBMCs; the material itself was cDNA or gDNA.

In the source study's methods: Amplified reference gene primers provided the basis for estimating nucleated cell counts. Using immunoSEQ multiplex PCR, the repertoire was profiled, and TCRdb retains in-frame clones only, with some absent. V and J calls and clone size are as listed in that table; D and trimming were resolved from the DNA. This sample carries more than 80,000 clones, around four fifths of them seen once, and the ten largest clones take 2% to 2.5%. This sequence originates from a woman aged 70 to 79 with acute or convalescent COVID-19. The sequencing sample was made of peripheral blood.

The CDR3 DNA follows: TGTGCCAGCAGTTCCGTACAGGGGGATGGCTACACCTTC. Amino acids: CASSSVQGDGYTF. This chain uses TRBV27 with TRBJ1-2; the match to TRBD1 covers 8 bases. There are 13 residues in the CDR3. Germline V gene sequence: CDR1 MNHEY, CDR2 SMNVEV (reference sequence). V was pared by 4 bases and J by 6 bases, with 4 bases of the junction left unmatched.